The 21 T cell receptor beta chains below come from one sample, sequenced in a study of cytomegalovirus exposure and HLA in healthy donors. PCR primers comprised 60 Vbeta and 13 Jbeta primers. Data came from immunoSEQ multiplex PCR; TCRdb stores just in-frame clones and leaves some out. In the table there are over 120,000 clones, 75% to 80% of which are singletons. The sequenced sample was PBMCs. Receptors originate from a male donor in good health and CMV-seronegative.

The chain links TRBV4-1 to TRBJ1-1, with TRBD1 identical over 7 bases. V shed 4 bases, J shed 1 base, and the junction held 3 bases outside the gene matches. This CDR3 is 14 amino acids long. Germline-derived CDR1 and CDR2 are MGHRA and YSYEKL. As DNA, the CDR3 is TGCGCCAGCAGCCGGGGACAGCCGAACACTGAAGCTTTCTTT. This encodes CASSRGQPNTEAFF.

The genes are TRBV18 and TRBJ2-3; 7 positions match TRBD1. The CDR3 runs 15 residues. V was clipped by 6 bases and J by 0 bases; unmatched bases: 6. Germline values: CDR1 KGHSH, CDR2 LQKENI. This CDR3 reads CASSGTATSTDTQYF. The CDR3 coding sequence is TGTGCCAGCTCCGGGACAGCTACTAGCACAGATACGCAGTATTTT.

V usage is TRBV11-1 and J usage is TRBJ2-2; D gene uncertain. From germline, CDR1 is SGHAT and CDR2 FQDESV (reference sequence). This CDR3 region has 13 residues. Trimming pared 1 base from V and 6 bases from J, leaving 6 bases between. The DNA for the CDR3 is TGTGCCAGCAGCTTAGGAGTCGCCGGGGAGCTGTTTTTT. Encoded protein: CASSLGVAGELFF.

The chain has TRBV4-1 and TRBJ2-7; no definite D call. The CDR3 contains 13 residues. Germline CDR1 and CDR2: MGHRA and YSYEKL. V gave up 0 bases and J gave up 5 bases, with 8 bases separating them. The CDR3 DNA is TGCGCCAGCAGCCAAGATCCCCCGGACGAGCAGTACTTC. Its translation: CASSQDPPDEQYF.

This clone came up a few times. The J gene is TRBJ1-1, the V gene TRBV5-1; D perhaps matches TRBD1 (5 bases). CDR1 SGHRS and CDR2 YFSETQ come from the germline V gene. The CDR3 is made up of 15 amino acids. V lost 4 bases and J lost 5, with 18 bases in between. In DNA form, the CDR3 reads TGCGCCAGCAGCACAGACGGATTGGGGCGGACTGAAGCTTTCTTT. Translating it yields CASSTDGLGRTEAFF.

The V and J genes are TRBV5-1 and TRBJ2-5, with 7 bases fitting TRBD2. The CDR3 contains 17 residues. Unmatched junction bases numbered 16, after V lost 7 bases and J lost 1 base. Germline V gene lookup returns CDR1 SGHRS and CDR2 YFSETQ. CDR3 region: CASSGGAGRGIQETQYF. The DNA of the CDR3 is TGCGCCAGCTCCGGGGGAGCGGGGAGGGGAATCCAAGAGACCCAGTACTTC.

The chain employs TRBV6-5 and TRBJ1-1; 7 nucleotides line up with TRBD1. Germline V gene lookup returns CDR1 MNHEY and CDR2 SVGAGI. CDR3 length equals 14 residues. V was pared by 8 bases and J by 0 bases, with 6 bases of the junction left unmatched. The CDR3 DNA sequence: TGTGCCAGCGGACCGACAGGGCTGAACACTGAAGCTTTCTTT. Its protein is CASGPTGLNTEAFF.

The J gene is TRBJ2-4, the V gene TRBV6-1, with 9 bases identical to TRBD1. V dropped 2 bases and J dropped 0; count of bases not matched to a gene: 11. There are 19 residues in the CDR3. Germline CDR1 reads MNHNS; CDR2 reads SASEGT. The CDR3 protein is CASSERGQGILLAKNIQYF. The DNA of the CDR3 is TGTGCCAGCAGTGAAAGGGGACAGGGTATCCTATTAGCCAAAAACATTCAGTACTTC.

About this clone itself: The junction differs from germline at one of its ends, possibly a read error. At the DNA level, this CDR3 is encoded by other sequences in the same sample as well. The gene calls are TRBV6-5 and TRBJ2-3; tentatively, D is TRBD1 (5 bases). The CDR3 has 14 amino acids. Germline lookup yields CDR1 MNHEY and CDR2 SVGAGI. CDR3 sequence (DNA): TGCGCCAGCAGCCAGGGTTTCACGGCAGATACGCAGTATTTT. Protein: CASSQGFTADTQYF.

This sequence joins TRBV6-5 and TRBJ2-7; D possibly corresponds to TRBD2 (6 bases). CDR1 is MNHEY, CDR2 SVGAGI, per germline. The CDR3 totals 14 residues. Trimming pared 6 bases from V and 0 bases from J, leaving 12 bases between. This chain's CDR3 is CASSPLALSYEQYF. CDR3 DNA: TGTGCCAGCAGCCCCCTAGCGCTCTCCTACGAGCAGTACTTC.

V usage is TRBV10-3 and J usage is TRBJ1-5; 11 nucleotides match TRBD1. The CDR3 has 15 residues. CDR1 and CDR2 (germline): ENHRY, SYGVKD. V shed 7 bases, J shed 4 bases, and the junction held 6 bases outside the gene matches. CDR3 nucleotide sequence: TGTGCCATCAACTCGGACAGGGGGCAAAATCAGCCCCAGCATTTT. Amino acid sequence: CAINSDRGQNQPQHF.

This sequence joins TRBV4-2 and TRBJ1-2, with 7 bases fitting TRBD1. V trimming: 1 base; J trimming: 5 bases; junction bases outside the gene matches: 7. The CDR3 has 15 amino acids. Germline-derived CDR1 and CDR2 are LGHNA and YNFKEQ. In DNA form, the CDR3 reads TGTGCCAGCAGCCAAGGACAGGGAGGCGGTTATGGCTACACCTTC. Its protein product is CASSQGQGGGYGYTF.

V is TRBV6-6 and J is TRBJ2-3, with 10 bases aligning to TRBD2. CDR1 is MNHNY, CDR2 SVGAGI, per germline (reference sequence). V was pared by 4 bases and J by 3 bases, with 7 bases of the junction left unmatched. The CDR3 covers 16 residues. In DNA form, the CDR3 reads TGTGCCAGCAGTTCCGGGGGACTAGCGTGGACAGATACGCAGTATTTT. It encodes CASSSGGLAWTDTQYF.

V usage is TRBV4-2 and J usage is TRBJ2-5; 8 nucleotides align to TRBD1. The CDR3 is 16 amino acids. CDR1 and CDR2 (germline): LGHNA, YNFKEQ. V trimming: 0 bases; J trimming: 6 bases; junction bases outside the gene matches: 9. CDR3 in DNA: TGTGCCAGCAGCCAAGAGGGCCGGTCAGGGGGCCAGACCCAGTACTTC. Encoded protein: CASSQEGRSGGQTQYF.

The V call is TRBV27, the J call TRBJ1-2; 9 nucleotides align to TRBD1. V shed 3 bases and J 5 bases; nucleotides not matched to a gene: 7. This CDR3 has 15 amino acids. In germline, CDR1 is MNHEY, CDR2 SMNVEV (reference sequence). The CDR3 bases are TGTGCCAGCAGTTTCGGACAGGGGAGAGAGTATGGCTACACCTTC. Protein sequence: CASSFGQGREYGYTF.

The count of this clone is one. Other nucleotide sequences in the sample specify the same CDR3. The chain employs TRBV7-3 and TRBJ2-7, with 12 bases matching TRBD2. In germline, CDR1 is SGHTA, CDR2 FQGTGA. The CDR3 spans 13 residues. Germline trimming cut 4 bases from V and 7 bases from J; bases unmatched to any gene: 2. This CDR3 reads CASSSGLAGEQYF. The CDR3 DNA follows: TGTGCCAGCAGCTCCGGACTAGCGGGGGAGCAGTACTTC.

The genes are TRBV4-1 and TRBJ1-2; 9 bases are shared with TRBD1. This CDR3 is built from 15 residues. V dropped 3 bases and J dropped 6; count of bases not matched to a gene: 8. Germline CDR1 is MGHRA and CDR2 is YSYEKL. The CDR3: CASSHRQGGVDGYTF. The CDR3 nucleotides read TGCGCCAGCAGCCATCGACAGGGGGGGGTTGATGGCTACACCTTC.

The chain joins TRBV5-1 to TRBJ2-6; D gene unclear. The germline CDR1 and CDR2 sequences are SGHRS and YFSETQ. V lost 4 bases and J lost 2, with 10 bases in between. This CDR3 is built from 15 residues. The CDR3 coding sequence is TGCGCCAGCAGCCCCAGACGGGCTGGGGCCAACGTCCTGACTTTC. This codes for CASSPRRAGANVLTF.

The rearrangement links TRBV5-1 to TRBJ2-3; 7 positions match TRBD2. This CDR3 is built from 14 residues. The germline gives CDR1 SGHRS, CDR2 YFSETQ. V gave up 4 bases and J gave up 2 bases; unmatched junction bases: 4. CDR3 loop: CASSQGLPTDTQYF. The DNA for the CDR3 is TGCGCCAGCAGCCAGGGACTACCCACAGATACGCAGTATTTT.

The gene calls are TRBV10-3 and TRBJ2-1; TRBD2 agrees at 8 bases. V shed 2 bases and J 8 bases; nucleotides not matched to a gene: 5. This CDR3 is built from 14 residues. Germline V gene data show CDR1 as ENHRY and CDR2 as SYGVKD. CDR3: CAISETSGTDEQFF. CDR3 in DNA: TGTGCCATCAGTGAGACTAGCGGAACCGATGAGCAGTTCTTC.

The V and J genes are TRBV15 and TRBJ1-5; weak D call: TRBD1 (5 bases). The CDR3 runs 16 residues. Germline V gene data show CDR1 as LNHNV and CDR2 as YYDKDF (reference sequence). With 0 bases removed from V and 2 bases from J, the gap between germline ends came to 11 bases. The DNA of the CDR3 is TGTGCCACCAGCAGAGATCCCCAGGGTGGCAATCAGCCCCAGCATTTT. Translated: CATSRDPQGGNQPQHF. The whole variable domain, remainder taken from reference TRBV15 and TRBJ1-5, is DAMVIQNPRYQVTQFGKPVTLSCSQTLNHNVMYWYQQKSSQAPKLLFHYYDKDFNNEADTPDNFQSRRPNTSFCFLDIRSPGLGDTAMYLCATSRDPQGGNQPQHFGDGTRLSIL.